These T cell receptor beta chains were read from a single sample in a study of blood T cell repertoires in COVID-19. The protocol was immunoSEQ multiplex PCR, while the TCRdb copy is restricted to in-frame clones and leaves out a portion. Of about 250,000 clones in the sample, around nine tenths were seen once. Sequencing was performed on peripheral blood. These receptors all stem from a man aged 18 to 30 with active or convalescent COVID-19. Both conserved end residues are part of each CDR3. A D gene is named only where the DNA matches it firmly. Rows may omit the clone size; those that give it use once, few, many or a size class.

j_gene: TRBJ2-4
v_gene: TRBV7-2
d_gene: -
abundance: once
CDR3aa: CASSLGVIGRAKDIQYF
CDR3nt: TGTGCCAGCAGCTTAGGAGTCATCGGCAGGGCAAAAGACATTCAGTACTTC

j_gene: TRBJ1-2
v_gene: TRBV7-3
d_gene: -
abundance: -
CDR3aa: CASSSDSFYGYTF
CDR3nt: TGTGCCAGCAGTTCCGACTCCTTCTATGGCTACACCTTC

j_gene: TRBJ2-1
v_gene: TRBV19
d_gene: -
abundance: -
CDR3aa: CASSTSPVTGTLVYNEQFF
CDR3nt: TGTGCCAGTAGCACCTCACCCGTCACAGGGACCCTTGTCTACAATGAGCAGTTCTTC

j_gene: TRBJ1-1
v_gene: TRBV7-2
d_gene: -
abundance: -
CDR3aa: CASSPLQVNTEAFF
CDR3nt: TGTGCCAGCAGCCCTTTACAAGTGAACACTGAAGCTTTCTTT

j_gene: TRBJ1-2
v_gene: TRBV19
d_gene: TRBD1
abundance: few
CDR3aa: CASAPTGAYGYTF
CDR3nt: TGTGCCAGTGCCCCCACAGGGGCCTATGGCTACACCTTC

j_gene: TRBJ1-2
v_gene: TRBV7-3
d_gene: -
abundance: few
CDR3aa: CASSLREGYGYTF
CDR3nt: TGTGCCAGCAGCTTAAGGGAGGGGTATGGCTACACCTTC

j_gene: TRBJ2-1
v_gene: TRBV6-5
d_gene: -
abundance: -
CDR3aa: CASSYGWSSYNEQFF
CDR3nt: TGTGCCAGCAGTTACGGCTGGAGCTCCTACAATGAGCAGTTCTTC

j_gene: TRBJ1-2
v_gene: TRBV27
d_gene: -
abundance: medium-sized
CDR3aa: CASSLGPQSYGYTF
CDR3nt: TGTGCCAGCAGTTTAGGTCCGCAGTCCTATGGCTACACCTTC

j_gene: TRBJ2-1
v_gene: TRBV6-5
d_gene: TRBD2
abundance: -
CDR3aa: CASSPTPSGIEQFF
CDR3nt: TGTGCCAGCAGTCCGACTCCTAGCGGGATTGAGCAGTTCTTC

j_gene: TRBJ2-1
v_gene: TRBV5-1
d_gene: -
abundance: -
CDR3aa: CASSLDLGSSYNEQFF
CDR3nt: TGCGCCAGCAGCTTGGACCTCGGGAGCTCCTACAATGAGCAGTTCTTC

j_gene: TRBJ1-4
v_gene: TRBV6-2/TRBV6-3
d_gene: TRBD1
abundance: -
CDR3aa: CASSYSTSTGGSEKLFF
CDR3nt: TGTGCCAGCAGTTATTCCACTTCGACAGGGGGGAGTGAAAAACTGTTTTTT

j_gene: TRBJ2-1
v_gene: TRBV13
d_gene: -
abundance: -
CDR3aa: CASSPKGGTISYNEQFF
CDR3nt: TGTGCCAGCAGCCCAAAAGGGGGGACTATCTCCTACAATGAGCAGTTCTTC

j_gene: TRBJ1-3
v_gene: TRBV18
d_gene: -
abundance: -
CDR3aa: CASSPWTAEIGNTIYF
CDR3nt: TGTGCCAGCTCACCTTGGACAGCCGAGATTGGAAACACCATATATTTT

j_gene: TRBJ2-1
v_gene: TRBV7-3
d_gene: -
abundance: -
CDR3aa: CASSRAGVNEQFF
CDR3nt: TGTGCCAGCAGTCGAGCGGGCGTCAATGAGCAGTTCTTC

j_gene: TRBJ2-3
v_gene: TRBV24-1
d_gene: TRBD1
abundance: -
CDR3aa: CATSDWTGLADTQYF
CDR3nt: TGTGCCACCAGTGATTGGACAGGGCTAGCAGATACGCAGTATTTT

j_gene: TRBJ2-1
v_gene: TRBV6-1
d_gene: -
abundance: -
CDR3aa: CASSEGMQGDEQFF
CDR3nt: TGTGCCAGCAGTGAAGGGATGCAGGGCGATGAGCAGTTCTTC

j_gene: TRBJ2-1
v_gene: TRBV10-1
d_gene: TRBD2
abundance: -
CDR3aa: CASSRVAGGYNEQFF
CDR3nt: TGCGCCAGCAGCCGGGTAGCGGGGGGTTACAATGAGCAGTTCTTC

j_gene: TRBJ2-1
v_gene: TRBV5-4
d_gene: -
abundance: few
CDR3aa: CASSIGGFGEQFF
CDR3nt: TGTGCCAGCAGCATAGGAGGGTTTGGTGAGCAGTTCTTC

j_gene: TRBJ2-5
v_gene: TRBV11-2
d_gene: -
abundance: -
CDR3aa: CASSLVHQETQYF
CDR3nt: TGTGCCAGCAGCTTAGTACATCAAGAGACCCAGTACTTC

j_gene: TRBJ1-1
v_gene: TRBV21-1
d_gene: -
abundance: once
CDR3aa: CASSKAKGQMNTEAFF
CDR3nt: TGTGCCAGCAGCAAAGCTAAAGGACAGATGAACACTGAAGCTTTCTTT

j_gene: TRBJ1-4
v_gene: TRBV6-5
d_gene: -
abundance: -
CDR3aa: CASRVDKNEKLFF
CDR3nt: TGTGCCAGCAGAGTGGACAAGAATGAAAAACTGTTTTTT

j_gene: TRBJ1-2
v_gene: TRBV7-2
d_gene: -
abundance: -
CDR3aa: CATRDRNYGYTF
CDR3nt: TGTGCCACACGAGACAGAAACTATGGCTACACCTTC

j_gene: TRBJ2-1
v_gene: TRBV6-5
d_gene: TRBD2
abundance: once
CDR3aa: CASSTSGGHNEQFF
CDR3nt: TGTGCCAGCAGCACTAGCGGGGGCCACAATGAGCAGTTCTTC

j_gene: TRBJ2-3
v_gene: TRBV5-4
d_gene: TRBD2
abundance: -
CDR3aa: CASSTTSGTITDTQYF
CDR3nt: TGTGCCAGCAGCACGACTAGCGGGACCATCACAGATACGCAGTATTTT

j_gene: TRBJ2-7
v_gene: TRBV10-3
d_gene: TRBD1
abundance: -
CDR3aa: CAISAISRDRVSYEQYF
CDR3nt: TGTGCCATCAGTGCGATCTCCCGGGACAGGGTTTCCTACGAGCAGTACTTC

j_gene: TRBJ1-2
v_gene: TRBV6-2/TRBV6-3
d_gene: TRBD1
abundance: -
CDR3aa: CASSRDSQPGGYTF
CDR3nt: TGTGCCAGCAGTCGGGACAGCCAACCGGGTGGCTACACCTTC

j_gene: TRBJ2-6
v_gene: TRBV10-3
d_gene: -
abundance: -
CDR3aa: CAITETGSGANVLTF
CDR3nt: TGTGCCATCACTGAAACAGGTTCTGGGGCCAACGTCCTGACTTTC

j_gene: TRBJ2-7
v_gene: TRBV25-1
d_gene: TRBD1
abundance: -
CDR3aa: CASSDTGTGAYEQYF
CDR3nt: TGTGCCAGCAGCGACACCGGGACAGGGGCCTACGAGCAGTACTTC

j_gene: TRBJ2-5
v_gene: TRBV4-1
d_gene: -
abundance: -
CDR3aa: CASSQVGLPLLETQYF
CDR3nt: TGCGCCAGCAGCCAAGTGGGACTCCCGTTGCTGGAGACCCAGTACTTC

j_gene: TRBJ1-6
v_gene: TRBV9
d_gene: -
abundance: -
CDR3aa: CASSVGQSYNSPLHF
CDR3nt: TGTGCCAGCAGCGTAGGACAGTCCTATAATTCACCCCTCCACTTT

j_gene: TRBJ1-1
v_gene: TRBV9
d_gene: -
abundance: -
CDR3aa: CASSVGTLTEAFF
CDR3nt: TGTGCCAGCAGCGTAGGGACACTCACTGAAGCTTTCTTT

j_gene: TRBJ2-1
v_gene: TRBV14
d_gene: -
abundance: -
CDR3aa: CASSLFGEQFF
CDR3nt: TGTGCCAGCAGCCTATTCGGGGAGCAGTTCTTC

j_gene: TRBJ2-5
v_gene: TRBV19
d_gene: TRBD1
abundance: -
CDR3aa: CASSEGQGAETQYF
CDR3nt: TGTGCCAGTAGCGAGGGACAGGGGGCAGAGACCCAGTACTTC

j_gene: TRBJ2-7
v_gene: TRBV19
d_gene: -
abundance: -
CDR3aa: CASSRRGQQYEQYF
CDR3nt: TGTGCCAGTAGTAGGAGGGGACAGCAATACGAGCAGTACTTC

j_gene: TRBJ1-1
v_gene: TRBV9
d_gene: TRBD1
abundance: -
CDR3aa: CASSPPGQGTNTEAFF
CDR3nt: TGTGCCAGCAGCCCCCCGGGACAGGGAACGAACACTGAAGCTTTCTTT

j_gene: TRBJ2-5
v_gene: TRBV24-1
d_gene: TRBD1
abundance: -
CDR3aa: CATSAPGQGNQETQYF
CDR3nt: TGTGCCACCAGTGCTCCCGGACAGGGGAACCAAGAGACCCAGTACTTC

j_gene: TRBJ1-2
v_gene: TRBV5-1
d_gene: TRBD1
abundance: -
CDR3aa: CASSLGRRVAGGYGYTF
CDR3nt: TGCGCCAGCAGCTTGGGGCGGAGAGTGGCAGGGGGATATGGCTACACCTTC

j_gene: TRBJ1-1
v_gene: TRBV6-5
d_gene: -
abundance: -
CDR3aa: CASSILGQMNTEAFF
CDR3nt: TGTGCCAGCAGTATACTCGGACAGATGAACACTGAAGCTTTCTTT

j_gene: TRBJ1-1
v_gene: TRBV19
d_gene: TRBD1
abundance: -
CDR3aa: CASSPSTGQGNTEAFF
CDR3nt: TGTGCCAGTAGTCCCAGTACGGGACAGGGAAACACTGAAGCTTTCTTT

j_gene: TRBJ2-7
v_gene: TRBV4-2
d_gene: TRBD1
abundance: -
CDR3aa: CASSQGTGDLGQYF
CDR3nt: TGTGCCAGCAGCCAGGGGACAGGGGATTTAGGGCAGTACTTC

j_gene: TRBJ1-3
v_gene: TRBV4-2
d_gene: TRBD1
abundance: -
CDR3aa: CASSQEGQSTGNTIYF
CDR3nt: TGTGCCAGCAGCCAGGAGGGACAGAGTACTGGAAACACCATATATTTT

j_gene: TRBJ2-5
v_gene: TRBV28
d_gene: -
abundance: -
CDR3aa: CASSLSLETQYF
CDR3nt: TGTGCCAGCAGTTTATCTCTGGAGACCCAGTACTTC

j_gene: TRBJ2-7
v_gene: TRBV29-1
d_gene: TRBD2
abundance: -
CDR3aa: CSVGTSFAYEQYF
CDR3nt: TGCAGCGTCGGGACTAGTTTCGCCTACGAGCAGTACTTC

j_gene: TRBJ2-1
v_gene: TRBV6-2/TRBV6-3
d_gene: TRBD2
abundance: -
CDR3aa: CASSYSSGGPINEQFF
CDR3nt: TGTGCCAGCAGTTACTCGTCGGGGGGGCCGATCAATGAGCAGTTCTTC

j_gene: TRBJ1-2
v_gene: TRBV6-5
d_gene: -
abundance: -
CDR3aa: CASSYLGAYGYTF
CDR3nt: TGTGCCAGCAGTTACTTGGGGGCCTATGGCTACACCTTC

j_gene: TRBJ2-1
v_gene: TRBV6-2/TRBV6-3
d_gene: TRBD2
abundance: -
CDR3aa: CASSYGRGGRTGEQFF
CDR3nt: TGTGCCAGCAGTTACGGTCGTGGCGGGAGGACTGGTGAGCAGTTCTTC

j_gene: TRBJ2-1
v_gene: TRBV3-1/TRBV3-2
d_gene: TRBD1
abundance: -
CDR3aa: CASNTPGQTGNEQFF
CDR3nt: TGTGCCAGCAATACTCCGGGACAGACGGGGAATGAGCAGTTCTTC

j_gene: TRBJ2-2
v_gene: TRBV27
d_gene: -
abundance: -
CDR3aa: CASSDSRPGTGELFF
CDR3nt: TGTGCCAGCAGCGACTCTAGGCCCGGGACCGGGGAGCTGTTTTTT

j_gene: TRBJ1-1
v_gene: TRBV5-1
d_gene: TRBD1
abundance: once
CDR3aa: CASSRDRENTEAFF
CDR3nt: TGCGCCAGCAGCCGGGACAGGGAGAACACTGAAGCTTTCTTT

j_gene: TRBJ2-7
v_gene: TRBV6-2/TRBV6-3
d_gene: TRBD1
abundance: -
CDR3aa: CASSLLPGQGTYEQYF
CDR3nt: TGTGCCAGCAGTCTATTACCGGGACAGGGGACCTACGAGCAGTACTTC

j_gene: TRBJ2-3
v_gene: TRBV20-1
d_gene: -
abundance: few
CDR3aa: CSATLTDTQYF
CDR3nt: TGCAGTGCTACACTCACAGATACGCAGTATTTT

j_gene: TRBJ2-3
v_gene: TRBV10-2
d_gene: TRBD1
abundance: -
CDR3aa: CASSHTGTGGSDTQYF
CDR3nt: TGCGCCAGCTCTCACACCGGGACAGGGGGCTCAGATACGCAGTATTTT

j_gene: TRBJ2-7
v_gene: TRBV5-1
d_gene: TRBD2
abundance: -
CDR3aa: CASSNGLAWVEQYF
CDR3nt: TGCGCCAGCAGCAACGGACTAGCGTGGGTCGAGCAGTACTTC